This entry lists 12 T cell receptor beta chains sequenced from one sample in a study of beta chain features in type 1 diabetes. Whole-study findings and limits: TCRB CDR3s from Type 1 diabetes patients were moderately but significantly shorter in all four CD4+ subsets.

Their antigens remain unidentified. All of the isolated RNA was reverse transcribed, so expressed TCRB transcripts were sequenced. The data were produced by immunoSEQ multiplex PCR, yet TCRdb's version contains in-frame clones alone and is incomplete. This sample has around 250,000 clones, with 11% to 15% found just once. Sequenced: naive CD4+ T cells from blood. Receptor source: a man younger than 45 with type 1 diabetes.

This clone has a handful of counts. The chain carries TRBV19 and TRBJ2-3; D not certain. The germline gives CDR1 LNHDA, CDR2 SQIVND (reference sequence). The length of the CDR3 is 13 residues. The germline V and J ends were trimmed by 3 bases and 4 bases, with 8 bases remaining between them. CDR3 DNA sequence: TGTGCCAGTAGTATCCAGGTTGCAGATACGCAGTATTTT. This sequence encodes CASSIQVADTQYF.

V is TRBV18 and J is TRBJ1-1; D not resolved. Trimming shortened V by 2 bases and J by 2 bases, and 9 bases separated the two germline ends. The CDR3 contains 14 residues. Germline loops: CDR1 KGHSH, CDR2 LQKENI. DNA of the CDR3: TGTGCCAGCTCACCATTCTCAGAAAACACTGAAGCTTTCTTT. Amino acid sequence: CASSPFSENTEAFF. The variable domain in full, with the rest retrieved from reference TRBV18 and TRBJ1-1, is NAGVMQNPRHLVRRRGQEARLRCSPMKGHSHVYWYRQLPEEGLKFMVYLQKENIIDESGMPKERFSAEFPKEGPSILRIQQVVRGDSAAYFCASSPFSENTEAFFGQGTRLTVV.

This chain links TRBV11-2 with TRBJ2-3, with 7 bases aligning to TRBD2. CDR3 length: 15 residues. Germline V lookup: CDR1 SGHAT, CDR2 FQNNGV. V shed 9 bases and J 0 bases; nucleotides not matched to a gene: 9. As DNA, the CDR3 is TGTGCCAGTTCCCAGCGGGGACTTAGCACAGATACGCAGTATTTT. It yields the protein CASSQRGLSTDTQYF.

This clone has just a few counts. The rearrangement joins TRBV29-1 to TRBJ2-1, with TRBD1 as a possible D gene (5 bases). Germline values: CDR1 SQVTM, CDR2 ANQGSEA. This CDR3 region has 16 residues. The V end was cut by 2 bases, the J end by 7 bases, with 21 bases between. The CDR3 spells CSVEIIGSAGLNEQFF. The CDR3 region has the DNA TGCAGCGTTGAAATTATTGGGTCCGCAGGGTTGAATGAGCAGTTCTTC.

This clone was found a few times. The rearrangement uses TRBV7-9 and TRBJ1-3, with unresolved D. The CDR3 is 12 residues long. The V and J ends lost 5 bases and 7 bases respectively, with 9 bases between them. The V gene's germline CDR1 is SEHNR and CDR2 FQNEAQ (reference sequence). CDR3 in amino acids: CASSPLLNTIYF. The DNA of the CDR3 is TGTGCCAGCAGCCCCCTTTTGAACACCATATATTTT.

This clone was counted between two and nine times. This chain joins TRBV7-9 and TRBJ2-3, with 7 bases identical to TRBD1. Trimming at V came to 0 bases and at J to 1 base, leaving 1 base not matched to a gene. The CDR3 sequence is 15 residues long. Germline loops: CDR1 SEHNR, CDR2 FQNEAQ (reference sequence). The CDR3 DNA sequence: TGTGCCAGCAGCTTAGCCGGACAGGGCACAGATACGCAGTATTTT. Translated: CASSLAGQGTDTQYF.

This clone was observed a handful of times. The chain joins TRBV9 to TRBJ2-2; 7 bases match TRBD1. J lost 9 bases, V lost 4 bases, and 3 bases had no gene match. Germline CDR1 is SGDLS and CDR2 is YYNGEE. This CDR3 is built from 12 residues. CDR3 loop: CASSLTGWELFF. Written as DNA, the CDR3 is TGTGCCAGCAGCCTGACAGGGTGGGAGCTGTTTTTT.

The V gene is TRBV7-2, the J gene TRBJ2-5, with TRBD1 matching over 8 bases. The CDR3 has 14 amino acids. V trimming: 5 bases; J trimming: 2 bases; junction bases outside the gene matches: 4. The germline CDR1 and CDR2 sequences are SGHTA and FQGNSA. CDR3 residues: CASSRDRLQETQYF. The CDR3, as DNA: TGTGCCAGCAGCCGGGACAGGCTTCAAGAGACCCAGTACTTC.

This rearrangement joins TRBV21-1 to TRBJ2-1; TRBD1, as called in the table, went unchecked against the DNA. TRBV21-1 is a pseudogene locus. The CDR3 contains 15 residues. CDR3 in DNA: TGTGCCAGCAGCAAAGTACAGAGATACGATAATGAGCAGTTCTTC. This encodes CASSKVQRYDNEQFF.

The chain links TRBV29-1 to TRBJ2-1, with 10 bases aligning to TRBD2. V lost 0 bases, J lost 6 bases, and 11 bases stayed unmatched. In germline, CDR1 is SQVTM, CDR2 ANQGSEA. This CDR3 has 17 residues. CDR3 in DNA: TGCAGCGTTGAAGACCTCGAACTAGCGGGGAGGGGCAATGAGCAGTTCTTC. Protein product: CSVEDLELAGRGNEQFF.

This rearrangement joins TRBV19 to TRBJ2-3; D remains ambiguous. Trimming pared 5 bases from V and 2 bases from J, leaving 11 bases between. The CDR3 spans 14 residues. Germline loops: CDR1 LNHDA, CDR2 SQIVND (reference sequence). In DNA form, the CDR3 reads TGTGCCAGTAGTGTCGGGTGGGTCACAGATACGCAGTATTTT. This gives the protein CASSVGWVTDTQYF. The full variable domain, in which reference TRBV19 and TRBJ2-3 provide the parts outside the CDR3, is DGGITQSPKYLFRKEGQNVTLSCEQNLNHDAMYWYRQDPGQGLRLIYYSQIVNDFQKGDIAEGYSVSREKKESFPLTVTSAQKNPTAFYLCASSVGWVTDTQYFGPGTRLTVL.

The gene calls are TRBV7-8 and TRBJ2-4, with D possibly matching TRBD1 (6 bases). V shed 5 bases and J shed 3 bases, with 11 bases lying between them. Germline CDR1 and CDR2: SGHVS and FQNEAQ. The CDR3 runs 14 residues. The CDR3 is CASSLVGGKNIQYF. For the CDR3, the DNA is TGTGCCAGCAGCCTAGTAGGGGGCAAAAACATTCAGTACTTC.